This T cell receptor beta chain was recovered during a study of OX40 agonist ivuxolimab in advanced cancers. About the full investigation: Ivuxolimab was a fully human IgG2 agonistic monoclonal antibody targeting the costimulatory receptor OX40 (CD134). Intravenous ivuxolimab was administered to patients every 2 weeks at six dose levels: 0.01, 0.1, 0.3, 1.5, 3 and 10 mg/kg. Of the roughly 51 patients in dose escalation, about 20 had hepatocellular carcinoma, roughly 15 had melanoma, 9 had renal cell carcinoma and 9 had head and neck cancer. A male proportion of roughly 85% and a mean age of about 60 years, ranging from 23 to 79, were recorded for the dose-escalation cohort. Prior anti-PD-1, anti-PD-L1 or anti-CTLA-4 therapy was permitted, and 40% to 50% of dose-escalation patients had received checkpoint inhibitors. Three dose-escalation patients achieved partial responses, one with hepatocellular carcinoma and two with cutaneous melanoma. Peripheral TCRbeta sequencing was intended to test whether TCR sequence diversity was altered and clonal T-cell expansion was caused by ivuxolimab. The monotherapy dose-escalation portion (N ≈ 50 patients) of the phase I ivuxolimab trial is reported in the paper.

For sequencing of the TCRbeta CDR3 region, genomic DNA was extracted from the sorted cells. The immunoSEQ Assay was used for sequencing of TCRbeta CDR3 regions. TCRdb took this table from immuneACCESS and kept in-frame rearrangements with V and J called. Such tables lack part of the clones; where checked against another copy, unresolved V genes explain under half of the gap, and the rest is unexplained. The sample table records some 95,000 clones; roughly 94% of these occur just once. Roughly 0.5% of the sample comes from the top ten. Patients with a history of autoimmune disease or receiving systemic immunosuppression were excluded from the trial. In every dose cohort, peripheral blood was drawn for TCR sequencing at baseline, cycle 4 day 1, and cycle 7 day 1. The samples were taken from a phase I, first-in-human, multicenter, open-label dose-escalation trial of ivuxolimab. Adults with locally advanced or metastatic melanoma, renal cell, hepatocellular, or head and neck squamous cell carcinoma were enrolled in the trial. Before TCR sequencing, CD4+ T cells and CD8+ T cells were sorted from peripheral blood as separate populations.

The CDR3 numbers 15 residues from cysteine through phenylalanine. Of all the DNA, just the CDR3 is kept, 45 bases in frame from base 1. V loses 1 base at its end and J loses 4 bases; junction bases beyond the gene matches: 4. CDR1 and CDR2 are drawn from the germline V gene: SGDLS, YYNGEE. This clone was counted a single time. Its antigen is not yet known. No base quality values were provided; no much bigger clone lies one nucleotide off. The study at large found these results: At doses from 0.1 to 3.0 mg/kg, clonal expansion was seen in both CD4+ and CD8+ blood T cells between baseline and week 6. Partial responders in the 0.1-3.0 mg/kg groups had among the lowest normalized peripheral clonal expansion, especially among CD8+ T cells. Antigen specificity was not determined for the clonally expanded peripheral T cells. On average, CD8+ T cells showed more expanded clones than CD4+ T cells after ivuxolimab. Low levels of normalized T-cell clonal expansion were also seen in some nonresponding patients.

Here the chain combines TRBV9 and TRBJ2-1; 8 middle bases align to TRBD1. The source material was CD4+ or CD8+ T cells sorted from blood, sampled in a trial of the OX40 agonist ivuxolimab. The clonotype comes from an adult with an advanced solid tumor such as melanoma, head and neck, liver or kidney cancer. CDR3 region: CASSVQGALYNEQFF. The sequenced DNA is TGTGCCAGCAGCGTACAGGGGGCCTTATACAATGAGCAGTTCTTC.